This T cell receptor beta chain comes out of a study of blood T cells in healthy people across ages (dated by TCRdb to about 2015). Regarding the complete study: In model experiments, template switching captured about one uniquely barcoded TCR beta cDNA molecule for every two T cells. Age-related changes in TCR beta repertoire diversity were measured in the study by deep sequencing normalized with unique cDNA molecular identifiers. The donors were divided into four age groups: young (average approximately 15 years), middle-aged (about 41), aged (about 61) and long-lived (about 79). Using the same blood draw, the study looked at two additional independent replicas of 1 million unique cDNA reads for two donors, one aged 18 to 29 and the other aged 80 or older. General findings and caveats noted by the study authors: Since profiling was done on bulk unsorted PBMCs, naive and antigen-experienced compartments could not be conclusively compared. The CMV infection status of donors was not known, potentially confounding age-related changes in expanded clonotypes. Estimates of total diversity from one million sequenced T cells were regarded as lower bounds and underestimates. The long-lived group showed more naive CD4+ T cells, fewer expanded clones and increased TCR diversity than the aged group, suggesting age selection. Observed TCR beta diversity correlated strongly with the percentage of naive T cells measured by flow cytometry. Observed TCR beta diversity per million T cells fell roughly linearly with age, and a significant reduction was already apparent by age around 44.

Libraries were built with 5' RACE. TCRdb records Illumina HiSeq 2500 as the sequencer. A second about 6 to 11 cycle PCR used a sample-barcoded 5' primer and a J-beta primer mix. A template-switch 5' adaptor carrying 12 random nucleotides introduced a unique molecular identifier onto each TCR beta cDNA molecule. Each sample yielded at least 3 million CDR3-containing paired-end reads. The Mint cDNA synthesis kit, primed by a TRBC-specific oligonucleotide, was used to synthesize first-strand cDNA from all RNA. Following uracil-DNA glycosylase treatment, all cDNA underwent a first 18-cycle PCR with the universal primers M1SS and BC2_uni_R. The authors processed their data as follows. For normalization, 1 million high-quality reads were randomly selected from each sample, with every read carrying a distinct molecular identifier. Reads sharing molecular identifiers were discarded rather than binned into consensus sequences. MiTCR, run with a Q25 quality threshold and the strictest error-elimination algorithm, handled CDR3 identification, clonotype clustering and error correction. A nonparametric unseen species model with Euler transformation was used to estimate a lower bound on total TCR beta diversity. TCRdb reanalyzed the raw reads on its own, using fastp at Q25 for trimming and MiXCR for clone calling, and kept in-frame beta chains. Rows are unified per CDR3 protein, each entry keeping the most common DNA and genes. These V and J calls rely on TCRdb rather than the paper's analysis. This sample is represented by about 800,000 distinct CDR3 sequences; roughly 25% of them were singletons. The top ten constitute roughly 3.5% of the sample.

Systemically healthy Caucasian individuals from Russia, 39 in total and aged roughly 6 to 100 years, were included as donors. Each donor gave 8.5 to 10 milliliters of peripheral blood, collected into EDTA-treated Vacutainer tubes. Ficoll-Paque density-gradient centrifugation was used to isolate PBMCs, with at least 7 million per sample. Trizol reagent was used to extract total RNA from the PBMCs, yielding at least 6 micrograms per sample. For every donor, an aliquot of PBMCs went through flow cytometry to measure the percentages of naive CD45RAhigh/CD27high T cells. Details on this clonotype: Its binding antigen is unknown. No quality values exist for individual bases; no much larger clone is one base distant.

The CDR3 goes from the cysteine to the phenylalanine over 13 residues. Of all the DNA, just the CDR3 is kept, 39 bases in frame from base 1. CDR1 and CDR2 were assigned from the germline V gene as SQVTM and ANQGSEA. V drops 4 bases and J drops 7 bases, leaving 13 bases in between. This same sample was also part of a study on T cells of mothers and their children. The second study's authors report: Nine systemically healthy Caucasian individuals, comprising three mothers and their six children, were included as donors. cDNA synthesis consumed the entire amount of extracted RNA, loaded at 1.5 ug RNA in each 15 ul reaction. In the second PCR, the M1S primer introduced both the sample barcodes and 2-4 random nucleotides. More than 8 million TCR beta CDR3 reads were obtained from each mother, and roughly 3 million reads were obtained from each child. In both related and unrelated pairs, thymic selection shapes the output of TCR recombination in a similar way, with inherited differences having only a minor effect. Normalized repertoire overlap was always found to be slightly, but never significantly, higher in related mother-child pairs than in unrelated mother-child pairs. With a sensitivity of approximately 100 clones per million clonotypes, no persistent microchimeric T cell clones were detected. To look for features that set related mother-child pairs apart from unrelated individuals, the researchers ran deep NGS to compare the TCR beta repertoires of mothers and children. On average, the children were approximately 11 +/- 4 years old, while the mothers were 40 +/- 4 years old. After adapter ligation was performed with NEBNext reagents, the libraries were sequenced on an Illumina HiSeq 2000 with 100+100 nt paired-end reads. To prevent cross-contamination, the mother and child libraries were prepared one month apart and sequenced in separate runs. Each donor had between roughly 450,000 and 2,300,000 distinct TCR beta clonotypes identified. Naive TCR beta clonotypes were estimated from low-frequency clonotypes matched to each donor's FACS-determined naive share, without sorting.

The chain was built from TRBV29-1 and TRBJ1-4, with an unclear D gene assignment. The TCR sequence derives from a boy aged 5-17 years in good health. The sample consisted of blood. For the CDR3, the sequence is CSVAVTAVEKLFF. Read as DNA, the sequence is TGCAGCGTTGCGGTGACCGCTGTTGAAAAACTGTTTTTT.